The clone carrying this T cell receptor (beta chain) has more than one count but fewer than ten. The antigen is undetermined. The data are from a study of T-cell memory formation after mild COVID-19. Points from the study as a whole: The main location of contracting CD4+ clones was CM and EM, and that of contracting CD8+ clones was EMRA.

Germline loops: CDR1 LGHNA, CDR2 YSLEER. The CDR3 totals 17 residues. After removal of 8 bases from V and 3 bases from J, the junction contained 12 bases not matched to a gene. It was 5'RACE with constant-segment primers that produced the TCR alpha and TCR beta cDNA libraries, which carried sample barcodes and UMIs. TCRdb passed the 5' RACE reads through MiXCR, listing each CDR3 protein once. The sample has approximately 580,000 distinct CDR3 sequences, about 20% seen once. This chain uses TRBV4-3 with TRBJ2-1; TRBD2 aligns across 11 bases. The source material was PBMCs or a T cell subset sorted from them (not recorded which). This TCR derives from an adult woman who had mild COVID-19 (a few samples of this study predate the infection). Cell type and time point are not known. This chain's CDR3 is CASQNTLAGGIYNEQFF. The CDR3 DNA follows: TGCGCCAGCCAAAACACTTTAGCGGGAGGGATCTACAATGAGCAGTTCTTC.